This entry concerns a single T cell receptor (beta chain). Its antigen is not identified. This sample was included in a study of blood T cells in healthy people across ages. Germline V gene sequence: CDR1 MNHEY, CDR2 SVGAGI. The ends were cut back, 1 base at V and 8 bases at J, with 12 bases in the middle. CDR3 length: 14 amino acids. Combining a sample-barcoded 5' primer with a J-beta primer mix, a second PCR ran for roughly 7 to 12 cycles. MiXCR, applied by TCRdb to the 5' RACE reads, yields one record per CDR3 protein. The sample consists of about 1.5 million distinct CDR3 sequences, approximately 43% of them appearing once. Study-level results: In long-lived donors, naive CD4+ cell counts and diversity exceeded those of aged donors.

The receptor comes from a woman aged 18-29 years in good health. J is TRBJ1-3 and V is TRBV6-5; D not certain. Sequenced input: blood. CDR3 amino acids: CASSYWQSSDTIYF. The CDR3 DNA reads TGTGCCAGCAGTTACTGGCAGTCCTCAGACACCATATATTTT.